These 15 T cell receptor beta chains originate from one sample sequenced in a study of CD4 T cells in relation to SARS-CoV-2 and coronaviruses. CD4+ T cells from unexposed donors were obtained before the COVID-19 pandemic (2011-2018). CD4+ T cells were isolated from the cells after around 9 days of culture. Data came from immunoSEQ multiplex PCR; TCRdb stores just in-frame clones and leaves some out. Among 18,000 or so clones listed, approximately 70% were seen once. No antigens are known for them. The sequencing sample was made of CD4+ T cells from PBMCs, cultured in vitro. The origin of the receptors is a human donor in good health.

This sequence joins TRBV27 and TRBJ1-4; D remains ambiguous. CDR1 MNHEY and CDR2 SMNVEV come from the germline V gene (reference sequence). The CDR3 has 14 amino acids. V lost 5 bases and J 8 bases, leaving 15 bases between the germline ends. As DNA, the CDR3 is TGTGCCAGCAGTCGTGGGGTGGCCCCGGAAAAACTGTTTTTT. Amino acids: CASSRGVAPEKLFF.

The gene calls are TRBV11-3 and TRBJ2-5, with 11 bases aligning to TRBD1. The CDR3 loop spans 17 amino acids. With 1 base clipped from V and 4 bases from J, the junction kept 8 bases outside the gene matches. Germline CDR1 reads SGHNT; CDR2 reads YENEEA. CDR3 nucleotides: TGTGCCAGCAGCTTAGGGCCAAGGACAGGGGGCGCAGAGACCCAGTACTTC. Translated, it gives CASSLGPRTGGAETQYF.

This chain connects TRBV7-2 to TRBJ2-1, with 7 bases that match TRBD2. V shed 3 bases, J shed 10 bases, and the junction held 6 bases outside the gene matches. This CDR3 spans 13 amino acids. The germline V gene has CDR1 SGHTA and CDR2 FQGNSA. DNA for the CDR3: TGTGCCAGCAGCTTGTTGCGGGGAGGGGAGCAGTTCTTC. It specifies CASSLLRGGEQFF.

J is TRBJ2-7 and V is TRBV18; TRBD1 aligns across 8 bases. The CDR3 has 16 residues. Germline V gene data show CDR1 as KGHSH and CDR2 as LQKENI. V lost 3 bases to trimming and J lost 7 bases; unmatched junction nucleotides: 14. The chain's CDR3 is CASSPGQGALLGEQYF. The CDR3 DNA follows: TGTGCCAGCTCACCGGGTCAGGGGGCTCTTCTCGGTGAGCAGTACTTC.

CDR3 residues: CASSFPAGGDTQYF. The CDR3 DNA sequence: TGTGCCAGCAGTTTTCCGGCAGGGGGGGATACGCAGTATTTT. V is TRBV6-6 and J is TRBJ2-3, with D perhaps matching TRBD1 (7 bases). With 4 bases removed from V and 6 bases from J, the gap between germline ends came to 14 bases. The V gene's germline CDR1 is MNHNY and CDR2 SVGAGI (reference sequence). The CDR3 is 14 amino acids.

V gene TRBV7-9 combines with J gene TRBJ1-2; D is ambiguous. Trimming stripped 5 bases from V and 3 bases from J, with 10 bases between. CDR3 size: 13 residues. CDR1 is SEHNR and CDR2 is FQNEAQ in the germline V gene (reference sequence). The CDR3 region is CASSPGVDYGYTF. In DNA, the CDR3 is TGTGCCAGCAGCCCCGGGGTCGACTATGGCTACACCTTC.

The V and J genes are TRBV4-3 and TRBJ2-7, with D possibly being TRBD1 (5 bases). The V gene lost 4 bases and the J gene lost 6 bases, with 13 bases spanning the gap. The CDR3 totals 13 residues. Germline V CDR1 and CDR2: LGHNA, YSLEER. In nucleotides, the CDR3 is TGCGCCAGCAGCCGGGGCTTGGGGTTCGAGCAGTACTTC. This sequence encodes CASSRGLGFEQYF.

The chain uses TRBV5-1 and TRBJ2-3; 12 bases are shared with TRBD1. J gave up 4 bases and V 3 bases, and 3 bases lay outside the gene matches. The CDR3 covers 15 residues. CDR1 is SGHRS and CDR2 is YFSETQ in the germline V gene. CDR3 sequence reads: CASSSGTGGADTQYF. The CDR3 DNA reads as TGCGCCAGCAGCTCCGGGACAGGGGGCGCAGATACGCAGTATTTT.

The chain joins TRBV9 to TRBJ2-1; TRBD2 is a possible D gene (6 bases). Trimming stripped 0 bases from V and 5 bases from J, with 12 bases between. Per germline, CDR1 SGDLS and CDR2 YYNGEE. The CDR3 covers 15 residues. The CDR3 nucleotides are TGTGCCAGCAGCGTAGAGGGAGGACGCCACAATGAGCAGTTCTTC. Protein product: CASSVEGGRHNEQFF.

This clone is termed large (0.1 to 1%). The rearrangement joins TRBV7-8 to TRBJ2-3; TRBD1 or TRBD2 may be the D gene (5 bases each). CDR3 length: 16 residues. With 6 bases removed from V and 2 bases from J, the gap between germline ends came to 18 bases. Germline V gene sequence: CDR1 SGHVS, CDR2 FQNEAQ. Here the CDR3 DNA reads TGTGCCAGCAGTTCATCGGGGCAGCCCAACACAGATACGCAGTATTTT. As protein: CASSSSGQPNTDTQYF.

This clone was picked up a small number of times. The chain uses TRBV5-8 and TRBJ1-2; TRBD1 might be the D (5 bases). Germline-derived CDR1 and CDR2 are SGHTS and YDEGEE. Trimming took off 0 bases at V and 7 bases at J, with 13 bases between the two ends. This CDR3 spans 14 amino acids. The CDR3 nucleotides are TGTGCCAGCAGCTTGGATGCAGGGTTTGGTGGCTACACCTTC. Translation: CASSLDAGFGGYTF.

The rearrangement uses TRBV5-1 and TRBJ1-1; D not resolved. Germline CDR1 and CDR2: SGHRS and YFSETQ. V lost 5 bases to trimming and J lost 1 base, with 12 bases between them. The CDR3 sequence is 14 residues long. In DNA form, the CDR3 reads TGCGCCAGCAGTTCCTTGGACGGGAACACTGAAGCTTTCTTT. Translation gives CASSSLDGNTEAFF.

This rearrangement joins TRBV5-1 to TRBJ2-1, with 15 nucleotides matching TRBD2. CDR3 length: 19 amino acids. Germline V gene lookup returns CDR1 SGHRS and CDR2 YFSETQ. V lost 3 bases, J lost 2 bases, and 9 bases stayed unmatched. In DNA form, the CDR3 reads TGCGCCAGCAGCTCCAGGACTAGCGGGGGGGCGGTGGCCTACAATGAGCAGTTCTTC. This encodes CASSSRTSGGAVAYNEQFF.

This clone was detected once. The chain uses TRBV6-6 and TRBJ2-1; 14 nucleotides align to TRBD2. V shed 6 bases, J shed 8 bases, and the junction held 9 bases outside the gene matches. Germline CDR1 reads MNHNY; CDR2 reads SVGAGI (reference sequence). The CDR3 runs to 16 residues. The DNA of the CDR3 is TGTGCCAGCAGATCTACCGGGACTAGCGGGGGTGATGAGCAGTTCTTC. It encodes CASRSTGTSGGDEQFF.

V and J are TRBV6-6 and TRBJ2-4; 9 nucleotides agree with TRBD1. From germline, CDR1 is MNHNY and CDR2 SVGAGI (reference sequence). Trimming took 6 bases from V and 7 from J; bases not matched to a gene: 7. CDR3 length equals 14 residues. The CDR3 coding sequence is TGTGCCAGCAGCATAGACAGGGGGTACAACATTCAGTACTTC. This codes for CASSIDRGYNIQYF.